These T cell receptor beta chains were read from a single sample in a study of T cells of healthy individuals. TCRdb analysed the 5' RACE reads with MiXCR anew, one entry per CDR3 protein. The sample shows tens of thousands of distinct CDR3 sequences, about 17% of them seen only once. The receptors come from a human donor in good health. Both conserved end residues are trimmed from each CDR3. Not all rows give a size; the values are once, few, many and, for expanded clones, a class.

j_call v_call cdr3_length clone_size cdr3_aa
TRBJ2-7 TRBV6-6 12 . ASSYGTSGYEQY
TRBJ2-5 TRBV4-1 13 . ASSLGLGPQETQY
TRBJ2-4 TRBV4-1 16 many ASSQGLAGGKAKNIQY
TRBJ2-1 TRBV10-3 12 many AISGTSGSNEQF
TRBJ2-5 TRBV7-3 14 . ASSLNPGGPGETQY
TRBJ1-1 TRBV5-1 12 . ARSWVRGGTEAF
TRBJ2-1 TRBV6-2/TRBV6-3 10 . ASSFGHNGQF
TRBJ2-2 TRBV19 13 . ASSIGPRGSGELF
TRBJ2-1 TRBV29-1 13 many SVVLAESSYNEQF
TRBJ1-2 TRBV2 12 . ASSEIGTANGYT
TRBJ1-6 TRBV20-1 13 few SASVQVGYNSPLH
TRBJ1-2 TRBV5-1 12 . ASSSRDTGDGYT
TRBJ2-3 TRBV6-4 15 . ASSDGTSGRATDTQY
TRBJ2-3 TRBV3-1 13 . ASSQETGRTDTQY
TRBJ2-5 TRBV21-1 14 few ASSRPPGRVQETQY
TRBJ2-1 TRBV7-9 11 many ASTMPAIYEQF
TRBJ2-5 TRBV15 11 few ATSFGTKETQY
TRBJ2-5 TRBV20-1 13 few SARPHRDWGETQY
TRBJ2-2 TRBV3-1 16 few ASSQGDLRGGRFGELF
TRBJ1-2 TRBV4-2 14 few ASSQEYRAGVNGYT
TRBJ2-1 TRBV12-3/TRBV12-4 11 many ASSPPGLVGQF
TRBJ1-3 TRBV20-1 9 many SARVGNTIY
TRBJ2-3 TRBV7-2 12 . ARRAGAAGDTQY
TRBJ2-3 TRBV12-5 13 . ASGRTGGATDTQY
TRBJ2-5 TRBV18 12 once ASSPSYREETQY
TRBJ1-1 TRBV20-1 10 many SASSMSAEAF
TRBJ2-5 TRBV5-1 12 . ASSLALRQETQY
TRBJ2-3 TRBV29-1 10 many SVEANTDTQY
TRBJ2-7 TRBV30 11 many AWSVHREGEQY
TRBJ2-7 TRBV30 14 . AWSVPGTEFSYEQY
TRBJ2-4 TRBV30 12 . AWREYAGISIQY
TRBJ2-3 TRBV2 17 few ATQRVRWELAGSTDTQY
TRBJ1-5 TRBV4-1 14 many ASSQDGANSNQPQH
TRBJ2-5 TRBV24-1 12 many ATSDLRVGETQY
TRBJ1-5 TRBV10-3 11 many ASHRDSNQPQH
TRBJ2-3 TRBV20-1 13 many SAYTGLADTDTQY
TRBJ2-7 TRBV27 13 many ASSYGPAPTYEQY
TRBJ2-1 TRBV5-1 11 few ASSLNGGHEQF
TRBJ2-4 TRBV24-1 14 few ATSAPRTGGINIQY
TRBJ2-5 TRBV11-1 14 few ASSLQLDRGRETQY
TRBJ2-1 TRBV7-6 13 . ASSLGRERANEQF
TRBJ2-2 TRBV4-1 12 many ASSPGLATGELF
TRBJ1-5 TRBV12-3/TRBV12-4 11 many ASSSGKSQPQH
TRBJ2-3 TRBV4-2 9 many ASRGTDTQY
TRBJ2-7 TRBV24-1 12 few ATSAPSGTHEQY
TRBJ2-7 TRBV6-5 12 . ASSYGGRPYEQY
TRBJ1-5 TRBV2 14 many ASSERQVGGNQPQH
TRBJ2-7 TRBV5-4 13 few ASSLDGSGSYEQY
TRBJ2-7 TRBV19 11 many ASSIQGSYEQY
TRBJ1-5 TRBV12-3/TRBV12-4 12 . ANTLHSSNQPQH
TRBJ2-3 TRBV5-1 12 many ASSLATVPDTQY
TRBJ2-2 TRBV24-1 12 many ATRDVANTGELF
TRBJ1-5 TRBV27 12 many ASSPSRGNQPQH